This TCR beta chain was sequenced for a study of naive and memory T cell subsets. In this sample, this clonotype turned up many times. An equimolar mix of two oligonucleotides served as the beta constant-region primer for TRBC1 and TRBC2. TCRdb processed the UMI-ligation and nested PCR reads anew with MiXCR; each CDR3 protein has one entry. Here the sample spans about 85,000 distinct CDR3 sequences, about 12% being singletons. Material: central memory CD4+ T cells from blood. This TCR was recovered from a human donor in good health.

CDR3 region: CASVTGPGAGSSSYNEQFF. DNA for the CDR3: TGTGCCAGCGTAACCGGGCCAGGCGCGGGATCCAGCTCCTACAATGAGCAGTTCTTC. This chain joins TRBV28 and TRBJ2-1; D possibly corresponds to TRBD2 (6 bases). Germline CDR1 reads MDHEN; CDR2 reads SYDVKM. The CDR3 consists of 19 residues. V dropped 8 bases and J dropped 0 bases, with 26 bases sitting between them.